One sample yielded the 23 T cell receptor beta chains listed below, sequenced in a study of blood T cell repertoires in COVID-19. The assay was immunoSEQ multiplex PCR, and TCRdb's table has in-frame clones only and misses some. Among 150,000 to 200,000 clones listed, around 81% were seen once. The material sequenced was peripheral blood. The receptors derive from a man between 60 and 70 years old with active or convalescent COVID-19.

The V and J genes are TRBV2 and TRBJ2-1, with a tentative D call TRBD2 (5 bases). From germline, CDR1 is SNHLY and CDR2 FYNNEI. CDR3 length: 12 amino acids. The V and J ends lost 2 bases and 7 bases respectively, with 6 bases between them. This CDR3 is CASSESGNEQFF. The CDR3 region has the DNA TGTGCCAGCAGTGAATCGGGGAATGAGCAGTTCTTC.

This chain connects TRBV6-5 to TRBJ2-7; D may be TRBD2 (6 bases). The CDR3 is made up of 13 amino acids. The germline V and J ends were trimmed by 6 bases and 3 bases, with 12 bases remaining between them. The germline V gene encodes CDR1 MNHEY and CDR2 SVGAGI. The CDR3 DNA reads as TGTGCCAGCAGGACGGGGGACTTCTACGAGCAGTACTTC. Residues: CASRTGDFYEQYF.

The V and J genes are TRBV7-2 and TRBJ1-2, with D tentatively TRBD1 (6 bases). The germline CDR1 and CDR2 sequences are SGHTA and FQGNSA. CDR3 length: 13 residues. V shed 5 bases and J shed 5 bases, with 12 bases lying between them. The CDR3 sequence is CASSRGGWYGYTF. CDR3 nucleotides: TGTGCCAGCAGCAGGGGGGGTTGGTATGGCTACACCTTC. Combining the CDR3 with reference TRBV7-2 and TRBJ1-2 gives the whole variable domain GAGVSQSPSNKVTEKGKDVELRCDPISGHTALYWYRQSLGQGLEFLIYFQGNSAPDKSGLPSDRFSAERTGGSVSTLTIQRTQQEDSAVYLCASSRGGWYGYTFGSGTRLTVV.

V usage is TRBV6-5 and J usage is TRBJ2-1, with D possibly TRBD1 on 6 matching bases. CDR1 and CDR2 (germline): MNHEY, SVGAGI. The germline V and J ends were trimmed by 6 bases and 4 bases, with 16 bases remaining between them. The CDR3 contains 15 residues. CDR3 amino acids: CASRTFPQGYNEQFF. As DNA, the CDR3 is TGTGCCAGCAGGACATTCCCACAGGGTTACAATGAGCAGTTCTTC.

In DNA form, the CDR3 reads TGCGCCAGCAGCTTGGAAGGGGGCAATCAGCCCCAGCATTTT. Its protein product is CASSLEGGNQPQHF. The chain combines TRBV5-1 with TRBJ1-5, with D perhaps matching TRBD1 (5 bases). The CDR3 has 14 residues. CDR1 and CDR2 (germline): SGHRS, YFSETQ. V lost 0 bases and J 2 bases, leaving 6 bases between the germline ends.

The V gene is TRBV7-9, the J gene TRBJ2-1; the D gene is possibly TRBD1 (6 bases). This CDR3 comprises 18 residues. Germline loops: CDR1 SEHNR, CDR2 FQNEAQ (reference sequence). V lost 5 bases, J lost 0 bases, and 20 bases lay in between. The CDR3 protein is CASSTSTGSRGSYNEQFF. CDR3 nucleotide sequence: TGTGCCAGCAGCACCTCTACAGGGTCCCGGGGCTCCTACAATGAGCAGTTCTTC.

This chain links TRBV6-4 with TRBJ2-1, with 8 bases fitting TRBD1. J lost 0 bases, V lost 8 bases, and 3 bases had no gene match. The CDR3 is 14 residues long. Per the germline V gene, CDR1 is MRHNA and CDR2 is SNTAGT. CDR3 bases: TGTGCCAGCGCACAGGGGGACTCCTACAATGAGCAGTTCTTC. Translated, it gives CASAQGDSYNEQFF.

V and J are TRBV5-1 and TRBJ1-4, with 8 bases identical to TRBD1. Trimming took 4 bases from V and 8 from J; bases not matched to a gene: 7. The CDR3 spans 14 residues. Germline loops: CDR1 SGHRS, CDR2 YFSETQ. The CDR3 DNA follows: TGCGCCAGCAGCGAGGACAGGGTGGGCGAAAAACTGTTTTTT. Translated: CASSEDRVGEKLFF.

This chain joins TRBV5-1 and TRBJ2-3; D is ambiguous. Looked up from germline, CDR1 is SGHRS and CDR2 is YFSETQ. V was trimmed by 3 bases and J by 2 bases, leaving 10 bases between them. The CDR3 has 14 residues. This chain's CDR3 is CASSSRLATDTQYF. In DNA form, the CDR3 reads TGCGCCAGCAGCTCCAGACTCGCCACAGATACGCAGTATTTT. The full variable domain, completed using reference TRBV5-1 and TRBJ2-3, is KAGVTQTPRYLIKTRGQQVTLSCSPISGHRSVSWYQQTPGQGLQFLFEYFSETQRNKGNFPGRFSGRQFSNSRSEMNVSTLELGDSALYLCASSSRLATDTQYFGPGTRLTVL.

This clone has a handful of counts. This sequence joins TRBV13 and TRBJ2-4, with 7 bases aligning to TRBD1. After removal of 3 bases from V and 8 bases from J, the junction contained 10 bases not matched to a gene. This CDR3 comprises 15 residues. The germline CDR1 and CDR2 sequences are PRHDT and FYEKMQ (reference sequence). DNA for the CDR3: TGTGCCAGCAGCTTGAGACCACAGGGGTGGGACATTCAGTACTTC. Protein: CASSLRPQGWDIQYF. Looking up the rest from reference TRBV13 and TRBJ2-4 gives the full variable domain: AAGVIQSPRHLIKEKRETATLKCYPIPRHDTVYWYQQGPGQDPQFLISFYEKMQSDKGSIPDRFSAQQFSDYHSELNMSSLELGDSALYFCASSLRPQGWDIQYFGAGTRLSVL.

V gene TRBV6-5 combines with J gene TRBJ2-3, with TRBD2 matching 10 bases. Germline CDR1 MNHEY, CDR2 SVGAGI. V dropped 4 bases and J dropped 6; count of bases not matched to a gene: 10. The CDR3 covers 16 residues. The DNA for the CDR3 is TGTGCCAGCAGTTCGCTTGAAGCGGGGGGGCGGGATACGCAGTATTTT. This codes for CASSSLEAGGRDTQYF.

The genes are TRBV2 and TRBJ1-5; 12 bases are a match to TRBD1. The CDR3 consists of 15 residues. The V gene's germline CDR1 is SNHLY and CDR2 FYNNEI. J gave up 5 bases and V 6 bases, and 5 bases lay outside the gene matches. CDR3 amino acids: CASSGDRGPHQPQHF. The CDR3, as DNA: TGTGCCAGCAGCGGGGACAGGGGGCCGCATCAGCCCCAGCATTTT.

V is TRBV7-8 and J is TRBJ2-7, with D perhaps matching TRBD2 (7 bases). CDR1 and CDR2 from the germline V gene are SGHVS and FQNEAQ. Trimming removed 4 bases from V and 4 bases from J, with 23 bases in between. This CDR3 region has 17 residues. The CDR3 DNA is TGTGCCAGCAGCTATACTGTAGGGGGGGGCGACGTATACGAGCAGTACTTC. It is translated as CASSYTVGGGDVYEQYF.

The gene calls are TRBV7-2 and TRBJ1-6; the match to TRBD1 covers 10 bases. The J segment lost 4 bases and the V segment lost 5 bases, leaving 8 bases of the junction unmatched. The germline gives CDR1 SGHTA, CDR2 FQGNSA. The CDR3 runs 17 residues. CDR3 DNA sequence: TGTGCCAGCAGCCTCGCCGGGACAGGGGCTTATAATTCACCCCTCCACTTT. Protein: CASSLAGTGAYNSPLHF.

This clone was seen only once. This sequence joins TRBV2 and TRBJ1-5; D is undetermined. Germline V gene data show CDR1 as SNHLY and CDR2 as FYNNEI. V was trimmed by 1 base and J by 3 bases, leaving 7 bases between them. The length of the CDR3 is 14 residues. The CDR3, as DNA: TGTGCCAGCAGTGAAGACCAGGTCAATCAGCCCCAGCATTTT. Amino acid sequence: CASSEDQVNQPQHF.

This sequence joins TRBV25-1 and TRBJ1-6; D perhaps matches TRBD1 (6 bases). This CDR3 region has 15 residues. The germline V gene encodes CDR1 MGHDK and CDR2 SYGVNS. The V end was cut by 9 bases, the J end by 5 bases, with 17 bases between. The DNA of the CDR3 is TGTGCCAGTAGGGGGGGGACACTCGATAATTCACCCCTCCACTTT. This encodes CASRGGTLDNSPLHF.

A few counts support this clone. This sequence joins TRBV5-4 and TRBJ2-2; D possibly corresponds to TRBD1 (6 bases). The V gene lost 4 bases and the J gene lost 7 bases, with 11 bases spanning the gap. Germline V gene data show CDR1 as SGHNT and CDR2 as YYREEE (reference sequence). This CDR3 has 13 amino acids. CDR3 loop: CASSQTDSGELFF. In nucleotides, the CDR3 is TGTGCCAGCAGCCAAACGGACAGCGGGGAGCTGTTTTTT.

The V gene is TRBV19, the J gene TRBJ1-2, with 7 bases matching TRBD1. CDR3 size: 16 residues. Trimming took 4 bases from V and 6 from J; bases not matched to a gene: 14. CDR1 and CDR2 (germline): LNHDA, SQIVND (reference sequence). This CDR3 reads CASSNRQGHAEDGYTF. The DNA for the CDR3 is TGTGCCAGTAGTAACAGACAGGGTCATGCGGAGGATGGCTACACCTTC.

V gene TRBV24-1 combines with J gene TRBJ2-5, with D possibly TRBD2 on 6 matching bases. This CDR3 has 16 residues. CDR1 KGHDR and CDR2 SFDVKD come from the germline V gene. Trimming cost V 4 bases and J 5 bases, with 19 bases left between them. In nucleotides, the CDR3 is TGTGCCACCAGTGACCCGCGGATGGCGGGAATGGAGACCCAGTACTTC. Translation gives CATSDPRMAGMETQYF.

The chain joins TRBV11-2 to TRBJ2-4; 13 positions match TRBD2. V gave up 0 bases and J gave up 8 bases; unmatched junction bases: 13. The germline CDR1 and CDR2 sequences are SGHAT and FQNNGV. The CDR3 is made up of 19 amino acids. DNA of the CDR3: TGTGCCAGCAGCTTAGATGAACAGACTAGCGGGGGGCGGAAGTACATTCAGTACTTC. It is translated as CASSLDEQTSGGRKYIQYF.

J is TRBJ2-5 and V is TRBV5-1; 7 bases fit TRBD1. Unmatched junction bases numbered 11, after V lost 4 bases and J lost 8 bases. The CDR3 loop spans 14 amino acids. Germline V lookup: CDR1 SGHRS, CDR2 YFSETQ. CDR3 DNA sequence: TGCGCCAGCAGCCCGGGACAGTCGAGAGGTACCCAGTACTTC. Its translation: CASSPGQSRGTQYF.

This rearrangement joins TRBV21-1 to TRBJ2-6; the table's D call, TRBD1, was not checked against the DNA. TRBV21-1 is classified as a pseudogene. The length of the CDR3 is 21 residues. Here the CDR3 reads CASSKPSIQGLTSSGANVLTF. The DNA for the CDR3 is TGTGCCAGCAGCAAACCTTCAATACAGGGTCTAACGAGCTCTGGGGCCAACGTCCTGACTTTC.

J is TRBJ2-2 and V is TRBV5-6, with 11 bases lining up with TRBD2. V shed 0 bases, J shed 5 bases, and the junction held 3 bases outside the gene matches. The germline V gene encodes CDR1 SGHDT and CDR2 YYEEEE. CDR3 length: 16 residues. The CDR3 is CASSLVLAGGTGELFF. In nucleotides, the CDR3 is TGTGCCAGCAGCTTGGTGCTAGCGGGAGGTACCGGGGAGCTGTTTTTT.